This entry is about one T cell receptor (beta chain). This table comes from immunoSEQ multiplex PCR, and its TCRdb copy is limited to in-frame clones, with some not included. The data hold roughly 1,800,000 clones, with approximately 95% observed a single time. The source of the sample is a study of shared clonotypes between healthy human individuals. Naivety among CD8 cells was defined by CD45RO negativity and positive CCR7 selection, thereby excluding terminally differentiated effector memory CD45RA+ cells. Deletions cut 4 bases from V and 2 bases from J, with 20 bases between. The germline V gene has CDR1 PRHDT and CDR2 FYEKMQ (reference sequence). This CDR3 spans 18 amino acids.

This clonotype originated in a man younger than 30 in good health. Sequencing input: naive CD8+ T cells sorted from blood. The chain has TRBV13 and TRBJ2-2; perhaps TRBD1 as D (6 bases). CDR3 nucleotides: TGTGCCAGCAGCTCGTATGGACAGTGGGGGTCTAACACCGGGGAGCTGTTTTTT. This codes for CASSSYGQWGSNTGELFF.